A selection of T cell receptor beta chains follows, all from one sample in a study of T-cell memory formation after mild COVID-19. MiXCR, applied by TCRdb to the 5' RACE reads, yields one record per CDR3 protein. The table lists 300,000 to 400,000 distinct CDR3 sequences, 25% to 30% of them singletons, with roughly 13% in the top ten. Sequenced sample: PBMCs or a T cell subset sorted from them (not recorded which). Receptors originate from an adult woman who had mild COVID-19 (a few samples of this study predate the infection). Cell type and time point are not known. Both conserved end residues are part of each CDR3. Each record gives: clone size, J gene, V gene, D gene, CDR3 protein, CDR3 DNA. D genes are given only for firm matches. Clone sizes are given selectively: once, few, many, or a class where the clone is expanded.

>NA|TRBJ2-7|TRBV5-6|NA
CASSSRARGPYEQYF
TGTGCCAGCAGCTCTCGGGCCAGGGGCCCCTACGAGCAGTACTTC
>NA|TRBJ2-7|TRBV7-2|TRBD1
CASSLPDRSSYEQYF
TGTGCCAGCAGCTTACCGGACAGGAGCTCCTACGAGCAGTACTTC
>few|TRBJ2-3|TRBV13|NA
CASSLEAADTQYF
TGTGCCAGCAGCTTAGAAGCAGCGGATACGCAGTATTTT
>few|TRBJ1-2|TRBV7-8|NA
CASSLAGSGGYTF
TGTGCCAGCAGCTTAGCAGGGTCCGGTGGCTACACCTTC
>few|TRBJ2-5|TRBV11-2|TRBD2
CASSLSPGGPRETQYF
TGTGCCAGCAGCTTGTCTCCGGGGGGGCCGCGAGAGACCCAGTACTTC
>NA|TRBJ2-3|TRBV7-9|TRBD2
CASSRGLAGVGDTQYF
TGTGCCAGCAGCAGAGGACTAGCGGGGGTCGGGGATACGCAGTATTTT
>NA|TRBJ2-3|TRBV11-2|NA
CASSLDQWTHETDTQYF
TGTGCCAGCAGCTTAGATCAATGGACCCATGAGACAGATACGCAGTATTTT
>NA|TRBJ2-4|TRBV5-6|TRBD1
CASSLGDSELQYF
TGTGCCAGCAGCTTGGGGGACAGCGAGCTTCAGTACTTC
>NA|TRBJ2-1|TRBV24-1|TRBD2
CATSDPSGLAGSYNEQFF
TGTGCCACCAGTGATCCATCTGGACTAGCGGGCTCCTACAATGAGCAGTTCTTC
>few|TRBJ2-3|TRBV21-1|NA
CASSKALLGAQPSTDTQYF
TGTGCCAGCAGCAAAGCGCTTTTAGGGGCCCAGCCCAGCACAGATACGCAGTATTTT
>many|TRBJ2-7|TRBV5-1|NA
CASSFGTSYEQYF
TGCGCCAGCAGCTTTGGGACTTCCTACGAGCAGTACTTC
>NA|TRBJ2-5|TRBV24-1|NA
CATSDLPGTQETQYF
TGTGCCACCAGTGACCTACCCGGGACCCAAGAGACCCAGTACTTC
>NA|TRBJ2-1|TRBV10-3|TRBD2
CAIRAGLAGYNEQFF
TGTGCCATCAGGGCGGGACTAGCGGGTTACAATGAGCAGTTCTTC
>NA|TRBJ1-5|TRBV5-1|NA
CASSSGEGNQPQHF
TGCGCCAGCAGCTCAGGGGAAGGCAATCAGCCCCAGCATTTT
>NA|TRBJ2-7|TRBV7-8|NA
CASSPGQWSSYEQYF
TGTGCCAGCAGCCCTGGACAGTGGAGCTCCTACGAGCAGTACTTC
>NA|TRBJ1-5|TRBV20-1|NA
CSARDREGQPQHF
TGCAGTGCTAGAGACAGGGAAGGCCAGCCCCAGCATTTT
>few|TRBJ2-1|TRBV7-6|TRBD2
CASSLAAGLAADNEQFF
TGTGCCAGCAGCTTAGCGGCGGGACTAGCGGCGGACAATGAGCAGTTCTTC
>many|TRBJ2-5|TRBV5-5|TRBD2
CASSPGGTSGQETQYF
TGTGCCAGCAGCCCGGGGGGGACTAGCGGTCAAGAGACCCAGTACTTC
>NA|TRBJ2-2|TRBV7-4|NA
CASRYSGDNTGKLFF
TGTGCCAGCAGATACTCGGGCGATAACACCGGGAAGCTGTTTTTT
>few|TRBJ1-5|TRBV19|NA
CASSVRNRDGSQPQHF
TGTGCCAGTAGTGTAAGAAACAGGGATGGGAGCCAGCCCCAGCATTTT
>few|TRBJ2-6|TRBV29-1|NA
CSVAWGSGANVLTF
TGCAGCGTTGCCTGGGGGTCTGGGGCCAACGTCCTGACTTTC
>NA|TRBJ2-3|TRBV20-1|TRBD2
CSARDLLAGPSSTDTQYF
TGCAGTGCTAGAGATTTGCTAGCGGGGCCCTCTAGCACAGATACGCAGTATTTT